This T cell receptor beta chain stems from a study of CD8 T cells in ankylosing spondylitis. Each CDR3 protein is one row after TCRdb ran MiXCR on the 5' RACE reads. The table records approximately 31,000 distinct CDR3 sequences, 30% of them present only once. This clonotype was detected a few times. The sequence derives from a male donor with ankylosing spondylitis. Sequences were obtained from synovial fluid, either unsorted or a sorted T cell fraction (not recorded which).

The chain's CDR3 is CASSSWVADTQYF. CDR3 nucleotides: TGCGCCAGCAGTTCGTGGGTAGCAGATACGCAGTATTTT. The chain links TRBV5-1 to TRBJ2-3, with D unclear. CDR1 is SGHRS and CDR2 is YFSETQ in the germline V gene. The ends were cut back, 5 bases at V and 4 bases at J, with 11 bases in the middle. CDR3 length equals 13 residues.